The 19 T cell receptor beta chains below come from one sample, sequenced in a study of CXCR3-negative and CXCR3-positive naive CD8 T cells. UMI-labeled 5' RACE yielded the TRB cDNA libraries. TCRdb reanalyzed the 5' RACE reads, giving one entry per CDR3 protein sequence and no DNA. This sample's table has 35,000 to 50,000 distinct CDR3 sequences. Sequencing was carried out using memory CD8+ T cells from blood. Receptors were obtained from a human donor in good health. Some clones in this sample may be carry-over from other donors' samples.

The genes are TRBV7-9 and TRBJ1-4. CDR1 and CDR2 (germline): SEHNR, FQNEAQ (reference sequence). CDR3 size: 12 residues. The CDR3 protein is CASTYSSEKLFF.

J is TRBJ2-4 and V is TRBV29-1; the TCRdb D gene call, TRBD1, has no DNA to confirm it. The CDR3 has 12 amino acids. The germline gives CDR1 SQVTM, CDR2 ANQGSEA. The CDR3 region is CSPGRPKNIQYF. The variable domain in full, completed from reference TRBV29-1 and TRBJ2-4, reads SAVISQKPSRDICQRGTSLTIQCQVDSQVTMMFWYRQQPGQSLTLIATANQGSEATYESGFVIDKFPISRPNLTFSTLTVSNMSPEDSSIYLCSPGRPKNIQYFGAGTRLSVL.

This sequence joins TRBV4-3 and TRBJ2-7; the D call of TRBD1 rests on TCRdb alone, since no DNA is present to check it. This CDR3 spans 14 amino acids. From germline, CDR1 is LGHNA and CDR2 YSLEER. The CDR3 spells CASSPAGGRDEQYF.

The chain carries TRBV4-3 and TRBJ2-1. Germline CDR1 and CDR2: LGHNA and YSLEER. CDR3 size: 15 residues. The CDR3 here is CASSGDRGSYNEQFF.

The chain combines TRBV10-1 with TRBJ2-3; the D gene TCRdb calls, TRBD1, cannot be checked with no DNA. Germline CDR1 reads WNHNN; CDR2 reads SYGVQD (reference sequence). This CDR3 spans 20 amino acids. The CDR3 sequence is CASTHPHTGGPWGYADTQYF.

This sequence joins TRBV6-2 or TRBV6-3 and TRBJ1-1. From germline, CDR1 is MNHEY and CDR2 SVGEGT. This CDR3 contains 16 residues. This CDR3 reads CASSYPRTRTNTEAFF.

V is TRBV10-3 and J is TRBJ2-7. Per the germline V gene, CDR1 is ENHRY and CDR2 is SYGVKD. The CDR3 covers 12 residues. CDR3: CAISEEIYEQYF.

The chain has TRBV29-1 and TRBJ1-2; TCRdb lists TRBD1, though no DNA is available to test this call. The germline CDR1 and CDR2 sequences are SQVTM and ANQGSEA. This CDR3 comprises 12 residues. Here the CDR3 reads CSVEWGGRGYTF.

J is TRBJ2-2 and V is TRBV6-4; TCRdb indicates TRBD1, and absent DNA this call remains unverified. Germline-derived CDR1 and CDR2 are MRHNA and SNTAGT. The CDR3 sequence is 15 residues long. The CDR3: CASSEAGTDTGELCF.

This chain uses TRBV5-1 with TRBJ2-1; checking the TCRdb D call of TRBD2 is not possible without DNA. Per the germline V gene, CDR1 is SGHRS and CDR2 is YFSETQ. There are 17 residues in the CDR3. CDR3 loop: CASSLAMGLTSYNEQFF.

The chain links TRBV6-5 to TRBJ1-1. The germline V gene encodes CDR1 MNHEY and CDR2 SVGAGI. The CDR3 loop spans 13 amino acids. The CDR3 here is CASSAGRGTEAFF.

The V call is TRBV2, the J call TRBJ2-7; TCRdb reports TRBD1, a call that lacks DNA to check it against. CDR1 is SNHLY and CDR2 is FYNNEI in the germline V gene. The CDR3 is made up of 16 amino acids. The CDR3: CASSFYSGTDLYEQYF.

This chain uses TRBV5-1 with TRBJ2-1. Germline V gene lookup returns CDR1 SGHRS and CDR2 YFSETQ. CDR3 length: 13 residues. The CDR3 loop is CASSLVLSSEQFF.

The V gene is TRBV4-2, the J gene TRBJ2-1; no DNA is available, so the TRBD1 call from TCRdb remains unchecked. This CDR3 contains 15 residues. Germline loops: CDR1 LGHNA, CDR2 YNFKEQ. CDR3 sequence reads: CASSSRSGEYNEQFF.

The chain carries TRBV19 and TRBJ1-2. This CDR3 is built from 13 residues. Germline loops: CDR1 LNHDA, CDR2 SQIVND (reference sequence). The CDR3 spells CASTVSTNYGYTF.

This chain connects TRBV29-1 to TRBJ2-7. The V gene's germline CDR1 is SQVTM and CDR2 ANQGSEA. The CDR3 is 12 residues long. The CDR3 sequence: CSGGDGAYEQYF.

The gene calls are TRBV29-1 and TRBJ1-1; there is no DNA to check the TCRdb D call of TRBD1. This CDR3 region has 13 residues. Germline loops: CDR1 SQVTM, CDR2 ANQGSEA. The CDR3 region is CSVEQGQGGEAFF.

The chain uses TRBV7-3 and TRBJ2-2; TCRdb lists TRBD1, though no DNA is available to test this call. In germline, CDR1 is SGHTA, CDR2 FQGTGA. This CDR3 has 15 residues. The CDR3: CASSAPRADTGELFF.

The chain employs TRBV6-2 or TRBV6-3 and TRBJ1-5. Per the germline V gene, CDR1 is MNHEY and CDR2 is SVGEGT. This CDR3 region has 19 residues. The CDR3 is CASSSQKKTLPYSNQPQHF.